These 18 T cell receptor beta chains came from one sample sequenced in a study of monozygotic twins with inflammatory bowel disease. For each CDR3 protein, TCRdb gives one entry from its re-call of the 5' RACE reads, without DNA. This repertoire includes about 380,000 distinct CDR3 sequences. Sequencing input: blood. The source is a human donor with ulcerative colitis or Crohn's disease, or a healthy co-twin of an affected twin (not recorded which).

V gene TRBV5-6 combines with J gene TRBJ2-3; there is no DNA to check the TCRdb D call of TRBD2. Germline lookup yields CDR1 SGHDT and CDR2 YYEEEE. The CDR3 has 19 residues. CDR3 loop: CASSRGLAGVNRLPDTQYF.

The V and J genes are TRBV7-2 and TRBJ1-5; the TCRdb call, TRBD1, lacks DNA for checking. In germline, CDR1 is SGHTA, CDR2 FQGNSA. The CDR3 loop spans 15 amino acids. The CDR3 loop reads CASSLVGQVGQPQHF. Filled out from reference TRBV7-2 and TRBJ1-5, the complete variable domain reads GAGVSQSPSNKVTEKGKDVELRCDPISGHTALYWYRQSLGQGLEFLIYFQGNSAPDKSGLPSDRFSAERTGGSVSTLTIQRTQQEDSAVYLCASSLVGQVGQPQHFGDGTRLSIL.

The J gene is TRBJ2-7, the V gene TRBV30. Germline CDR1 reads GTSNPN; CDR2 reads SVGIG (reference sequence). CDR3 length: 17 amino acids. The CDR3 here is CAWSVQIAWQVSYEQYF.

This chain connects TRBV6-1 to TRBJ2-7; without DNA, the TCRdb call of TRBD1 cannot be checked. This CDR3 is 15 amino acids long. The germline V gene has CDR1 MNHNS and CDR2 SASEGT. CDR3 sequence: CASTGTGTRSYEQYF.

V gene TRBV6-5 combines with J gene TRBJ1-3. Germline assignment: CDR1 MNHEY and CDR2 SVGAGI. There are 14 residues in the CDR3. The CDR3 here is CASSYESSGNTIYF.

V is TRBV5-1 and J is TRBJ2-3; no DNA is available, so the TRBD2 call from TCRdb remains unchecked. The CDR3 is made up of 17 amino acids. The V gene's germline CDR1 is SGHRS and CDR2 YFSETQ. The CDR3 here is CASSLGASGGSTDTQYF.

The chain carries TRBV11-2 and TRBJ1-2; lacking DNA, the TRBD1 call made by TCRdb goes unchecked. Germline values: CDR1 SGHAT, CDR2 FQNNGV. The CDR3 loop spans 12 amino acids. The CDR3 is CASTSSGTGYTF. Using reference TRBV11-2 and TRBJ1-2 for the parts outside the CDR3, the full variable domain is EAGVAQSPRYKIIEKRQSVAFWCNPISGHATLYWYQQILGQGPKLLIQFQNNGVVDDSQLPKDRFSAERLKGVDSTLKIQPAKLEDSAVYLCASTSSGTGYTFGSGTRLTVV.

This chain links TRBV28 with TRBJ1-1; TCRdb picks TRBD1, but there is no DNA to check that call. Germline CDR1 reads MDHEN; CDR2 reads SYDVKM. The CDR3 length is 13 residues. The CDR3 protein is CASSLDRDPEAFF.

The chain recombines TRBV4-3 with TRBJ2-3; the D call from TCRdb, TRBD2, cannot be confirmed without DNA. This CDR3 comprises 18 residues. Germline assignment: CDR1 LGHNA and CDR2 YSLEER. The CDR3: CASSQPPFGAGGSDTQYF.

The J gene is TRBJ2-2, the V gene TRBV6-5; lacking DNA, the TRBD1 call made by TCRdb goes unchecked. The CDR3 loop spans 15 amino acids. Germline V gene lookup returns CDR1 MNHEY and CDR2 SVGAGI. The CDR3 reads CASSYGTAKTGELFF.

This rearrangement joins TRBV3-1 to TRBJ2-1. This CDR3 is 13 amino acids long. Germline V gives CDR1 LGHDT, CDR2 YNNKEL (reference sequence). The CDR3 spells CASSQVRNNEQFF.

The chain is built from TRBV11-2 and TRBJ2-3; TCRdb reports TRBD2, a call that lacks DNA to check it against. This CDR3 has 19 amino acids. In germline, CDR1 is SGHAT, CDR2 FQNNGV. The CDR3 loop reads CASSLRLRGGARGTDTQYF.

The CDR3 sequence: CASSYSGGLREQYF. The chain carries TRBV6-5 and TRBJ2-7; the TCRdb call, TRBD1, lacks DNA for checking. CDR3 length: 14 residues. CDR1 MNHEY and CDR2 SVGAGI come from the germline V gene.

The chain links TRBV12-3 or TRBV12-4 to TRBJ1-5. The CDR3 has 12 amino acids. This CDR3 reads CASSQQDQPQHF.

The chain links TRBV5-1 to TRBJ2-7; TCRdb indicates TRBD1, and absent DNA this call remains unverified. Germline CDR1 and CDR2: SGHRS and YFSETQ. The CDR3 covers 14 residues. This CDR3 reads CASSLEGGMDEQYF.

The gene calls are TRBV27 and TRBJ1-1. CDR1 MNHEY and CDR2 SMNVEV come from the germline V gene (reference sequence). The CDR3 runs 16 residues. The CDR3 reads CASRRGATVWNTEAFF.

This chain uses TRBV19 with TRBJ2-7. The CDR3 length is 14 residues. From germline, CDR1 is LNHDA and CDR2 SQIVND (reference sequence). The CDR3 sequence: CASSIGDWSYEQYF. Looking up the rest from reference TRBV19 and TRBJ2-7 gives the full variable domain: DGGITQSPKYLFRKEGQNVTLSCEQNLNHDAMYWYRQDPGQGLRLIYYSQIVNDFQKGDIAEGYSVSREKKESFPLTVTSAQKNPTAFYLCASSIGDWSYEQYFGPGTRLTVT.

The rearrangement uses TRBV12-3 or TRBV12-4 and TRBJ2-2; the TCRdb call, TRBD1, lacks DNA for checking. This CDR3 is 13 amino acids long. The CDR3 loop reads CASSPRPSGELVF.